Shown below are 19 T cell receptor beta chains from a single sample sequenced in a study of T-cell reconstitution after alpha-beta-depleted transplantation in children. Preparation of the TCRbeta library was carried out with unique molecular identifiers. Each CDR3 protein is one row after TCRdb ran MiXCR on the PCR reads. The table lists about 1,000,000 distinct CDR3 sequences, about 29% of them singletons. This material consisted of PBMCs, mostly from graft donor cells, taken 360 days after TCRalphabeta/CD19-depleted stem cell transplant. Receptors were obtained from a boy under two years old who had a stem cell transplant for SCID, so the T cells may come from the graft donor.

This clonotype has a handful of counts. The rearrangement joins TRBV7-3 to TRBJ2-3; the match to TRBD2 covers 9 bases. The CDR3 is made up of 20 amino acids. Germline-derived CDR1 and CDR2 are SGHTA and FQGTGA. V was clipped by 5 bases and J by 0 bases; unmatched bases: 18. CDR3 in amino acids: CASSPRGSGGSGASTDTQYF. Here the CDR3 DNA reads TGTGCCAGCAGCCCCCGAGGGAGCGGGGGGTCCGGGGCTAGCACAGATACGCAGTATTTT. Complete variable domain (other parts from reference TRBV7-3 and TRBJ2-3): GAGVSQTPSNKVTEKGKYVELRCDPISGHTALYWYRQSLGQGPEFLIYFQGTGAADDSGLPNDRFFAVRPEGSVSTLKIQRTERGDSAVYLCASSPRGSGGSGASTDTQYFGPGTRLTVL.

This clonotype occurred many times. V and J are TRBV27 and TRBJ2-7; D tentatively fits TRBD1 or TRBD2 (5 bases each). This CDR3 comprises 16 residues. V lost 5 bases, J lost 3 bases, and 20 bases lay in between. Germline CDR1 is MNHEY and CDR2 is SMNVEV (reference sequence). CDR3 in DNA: TGTGCCAGCAGTCCTTCGAGGGGACCGAAGGGCTACGAGCAGTACTTC. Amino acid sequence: CASSPSRGPKGYEQYF.

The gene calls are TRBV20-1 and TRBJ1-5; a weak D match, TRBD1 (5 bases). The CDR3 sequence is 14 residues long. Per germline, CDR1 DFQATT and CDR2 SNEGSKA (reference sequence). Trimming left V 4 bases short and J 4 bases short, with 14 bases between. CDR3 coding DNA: TGCAGTGCTAACCCAACAGGATCGAATCAGCCCCAGCATTTT. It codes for CSANPTGSNQPQHF.

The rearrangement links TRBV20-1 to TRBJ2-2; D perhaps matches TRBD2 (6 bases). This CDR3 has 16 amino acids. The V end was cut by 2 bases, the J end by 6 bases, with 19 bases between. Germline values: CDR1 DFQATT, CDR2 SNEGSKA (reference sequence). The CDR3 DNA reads TGCAGTGCTAGACACGTCCCCGCTAGGAGGGCCGGGGAGCTGTTTTTT. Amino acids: CSARHVPARRAGELFF.

CDR3 loop: CASSQEAGPAEQYF. The CDR3 coding sequence is TGCGCCAGCAGCCAAGAAGCGGGCCCGGCCGAGCAGTACTTC. The chain carries TRBV4-3 and TRBJ2-7; possible D gene TRBD2, 6 bases. V gave up 0 bases and J gave up 6 bases, with 12 bases separating them. Per germline, CDR1 LGHNA and CDR2 YSLEER. The CDR3 length is 14 residues.

The CDR3 DNA reads as TGTGCCAGCAGTTTTGGGGGACTAGCGGTTAAAGAGACCCAGTACTTC. This codes for CASSFGGLAVKETQYF. The chain has TRBV12-3 or TRBV12-4 and TRBJ2-5; TRBD2 matches 11 bases. J gave up 3 bases and V 3 bases, and 6 bases lay outside the gene matches. There are 16 residues in the CDR3.

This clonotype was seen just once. The CDR3 nucleotides read TGTGCCAGCAGCCACCTACCGGGACAGGGGGCGCTGAACATTCAGTACTTC. Amino acids: CASSHLPGQGALNIQYF. The rearrangement joins TRBV4-2 to TRBJ2-4; TRBD1 aligns across 12 bases. The V gene's germline CDR1 is LGHNA and CDR2 YNFKEQ. Trimming took 3 bases from V and 7 from J; bases not matched to a gene: 10. CDR3 size: 17 residues.

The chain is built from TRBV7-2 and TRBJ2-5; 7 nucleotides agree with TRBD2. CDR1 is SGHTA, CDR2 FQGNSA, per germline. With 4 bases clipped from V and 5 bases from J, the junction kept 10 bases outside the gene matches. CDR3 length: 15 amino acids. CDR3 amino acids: CASSSQTSLGETQYF. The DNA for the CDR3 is TGTGCCAGCAGCTCCCAGACTAGCCTGGGGGAGACCCAGTACTTC.

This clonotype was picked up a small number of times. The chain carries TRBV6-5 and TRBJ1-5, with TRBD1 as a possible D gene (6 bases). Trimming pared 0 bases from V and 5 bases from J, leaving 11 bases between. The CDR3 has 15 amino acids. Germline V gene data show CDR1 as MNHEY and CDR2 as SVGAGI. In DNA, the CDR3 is TGTGCCAGCAGTTACTCGAGGGGGTCGCATCAGCCCCAGCATTTT. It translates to CASSYSRGSHQPQHF.

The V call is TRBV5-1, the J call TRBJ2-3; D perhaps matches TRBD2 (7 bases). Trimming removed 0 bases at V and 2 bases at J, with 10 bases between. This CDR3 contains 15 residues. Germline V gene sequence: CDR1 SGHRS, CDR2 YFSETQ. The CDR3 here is CASSLVRGATDTQYF. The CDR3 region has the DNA TGCGCCAGCAGCTTGGTTCGGGGGGCCACAGATACGCAGTATTTT.

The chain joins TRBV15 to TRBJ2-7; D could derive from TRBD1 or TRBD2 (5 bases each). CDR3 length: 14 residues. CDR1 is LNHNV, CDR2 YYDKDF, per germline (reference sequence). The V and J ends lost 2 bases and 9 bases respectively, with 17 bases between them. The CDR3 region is CATSRQGIAEVQYF. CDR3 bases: TGTGCCACCAGCAGACAGGGTATCGCGGAGGTGCAGTACTTC.

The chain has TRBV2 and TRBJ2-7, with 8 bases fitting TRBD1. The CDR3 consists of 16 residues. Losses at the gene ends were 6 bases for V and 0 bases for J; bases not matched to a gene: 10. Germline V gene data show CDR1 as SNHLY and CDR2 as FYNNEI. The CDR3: CASSEYWTGSSYEQYF. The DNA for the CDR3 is TGTGCCAGCAGCGAATACTGGACAGGGAGCTCCTACGAGCAGTACTTC.

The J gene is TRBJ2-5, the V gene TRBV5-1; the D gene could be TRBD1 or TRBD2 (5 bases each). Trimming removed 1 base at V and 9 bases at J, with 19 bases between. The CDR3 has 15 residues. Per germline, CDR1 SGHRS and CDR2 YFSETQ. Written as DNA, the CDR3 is TGCGCCAGCAGCTTGATCGGGACGGTGGGTGAGGCCCAGTACTTC. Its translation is CASSLIGTVGEAQYF. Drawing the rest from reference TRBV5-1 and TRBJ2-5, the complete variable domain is KAGVTQTPRYLIKTRGQQVTLSCSPISGHRSVSWYQQTPGQGLQFLFEYFSETQRNKGNFPGRFSGRQFSNSRSEMNVSTLELGDSALYLCASSLIGTVGEAQYFGPGTRLLVL.

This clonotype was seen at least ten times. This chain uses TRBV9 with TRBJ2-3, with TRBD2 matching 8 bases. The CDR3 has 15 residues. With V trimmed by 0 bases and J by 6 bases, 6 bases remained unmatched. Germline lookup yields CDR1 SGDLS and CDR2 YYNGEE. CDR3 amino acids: CASSVGGGGLDTQYF. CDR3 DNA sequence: TGTGCCAGCAGCGTAGGCGGCGGGGGGCTGGATACGCAGTATTTT.

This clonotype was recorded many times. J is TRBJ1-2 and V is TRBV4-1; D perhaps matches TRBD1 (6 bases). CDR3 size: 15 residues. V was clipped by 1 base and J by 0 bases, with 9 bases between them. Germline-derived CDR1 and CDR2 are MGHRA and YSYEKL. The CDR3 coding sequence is TGCGCCAGCAGCCAAGTAGGGGGTTCTAACTATGGCTACACCTTC. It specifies CASSQVGGSNYGYTF.

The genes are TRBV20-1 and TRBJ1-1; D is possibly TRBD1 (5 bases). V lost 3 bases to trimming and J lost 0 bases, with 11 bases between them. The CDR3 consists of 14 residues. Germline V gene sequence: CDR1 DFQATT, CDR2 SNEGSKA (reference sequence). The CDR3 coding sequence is TGCAGTGCTAGCACAGGATCAATGAACACTGAAGCTTTCTTT. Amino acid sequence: CSASTGSMNTEAFF.

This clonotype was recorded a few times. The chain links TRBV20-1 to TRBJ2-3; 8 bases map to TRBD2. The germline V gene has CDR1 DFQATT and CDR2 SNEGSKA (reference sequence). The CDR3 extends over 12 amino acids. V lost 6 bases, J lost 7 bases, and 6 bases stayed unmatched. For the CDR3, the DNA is TGCAGTGCAGGACTAGCTCTAAATACGCAGTATTTT. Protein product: CSAGLALNTQYF.

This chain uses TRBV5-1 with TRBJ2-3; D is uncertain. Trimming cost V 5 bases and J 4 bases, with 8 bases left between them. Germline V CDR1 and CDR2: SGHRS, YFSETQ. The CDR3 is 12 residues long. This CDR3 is CASSPPSDTQYF. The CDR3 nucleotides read TGCGCCAGCAGTCCACCCTCAGATACGCAGTATTTT. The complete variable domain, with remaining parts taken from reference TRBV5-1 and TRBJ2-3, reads KAGVTQTPRYLIKTRGQQVTLSCSPISGHRSVSWYQQTPGQGLQFLFEYFSETQRNKGNFPGRFSGRQFSNSRSEMNVSTLELGDSALYLCASSPPSDTQYFGPGTRLTVL.

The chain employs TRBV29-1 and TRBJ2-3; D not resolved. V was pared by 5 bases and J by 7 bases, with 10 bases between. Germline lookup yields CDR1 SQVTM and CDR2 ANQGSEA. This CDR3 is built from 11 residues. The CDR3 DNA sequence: TGCAGCGTTCGTGGTATTTATACGCAGTATTTT. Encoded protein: CSVRGIYTQYF.